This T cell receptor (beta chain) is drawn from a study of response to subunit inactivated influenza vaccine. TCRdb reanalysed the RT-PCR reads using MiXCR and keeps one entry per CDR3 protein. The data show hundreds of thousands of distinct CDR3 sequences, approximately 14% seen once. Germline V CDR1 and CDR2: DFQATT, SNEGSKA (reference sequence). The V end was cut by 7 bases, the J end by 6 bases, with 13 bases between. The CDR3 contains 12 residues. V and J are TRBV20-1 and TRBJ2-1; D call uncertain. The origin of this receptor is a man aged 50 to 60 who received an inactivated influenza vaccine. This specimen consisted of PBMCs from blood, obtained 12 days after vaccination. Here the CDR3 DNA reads TGCAGTGGCAGCCGATTGACCAATGAGCAGTTCTTC. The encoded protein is CSGSRLTNEQFF.